This T cell receptor (beta chain) appears in the sequencing data of a study of blood T cells in healthy people across ages. CDR3 length equals 18 residues. Trimming removed 0 bases from V and 2 bases from J; junction bases left unmatched: 6. Germline V gene data show CDR1 as PRHDT and CDR2 as FYEKMQ (reference sequence). A second PCR of 7 to 11 cycles used a sample-barcoded 5' primer and a J-beta primer mix. TCRdb used MiXCR to reprocess the 5' RACE reads, holding one entry per CDR3 protein. The profile shows over 1,500,000 distinct CDR3 sequences, around 50% of them singletons. As for this clonotype: Its cognate antigen is unknown.

The study's findings and limits: A strong correlation between TCR beta diversity and naive T cell percentage was seen. Roughly linear declines in TCR beta diversity per million T cells occurred with age.

The gene calls are TRBV13 and TRBJ2-3; 12 nucleotides match TRBD2. This sequence was found in a woman aged 40-49 years in good health. The sample consisted of blood. The CDR3 is CASSLGLAGGPYTDTQYF. In DNA, the CDR3 is TGTGCCAGCAGCTTAGGACTAGCGGGGGGACCTTACACAGATACGCAGTATTTT.